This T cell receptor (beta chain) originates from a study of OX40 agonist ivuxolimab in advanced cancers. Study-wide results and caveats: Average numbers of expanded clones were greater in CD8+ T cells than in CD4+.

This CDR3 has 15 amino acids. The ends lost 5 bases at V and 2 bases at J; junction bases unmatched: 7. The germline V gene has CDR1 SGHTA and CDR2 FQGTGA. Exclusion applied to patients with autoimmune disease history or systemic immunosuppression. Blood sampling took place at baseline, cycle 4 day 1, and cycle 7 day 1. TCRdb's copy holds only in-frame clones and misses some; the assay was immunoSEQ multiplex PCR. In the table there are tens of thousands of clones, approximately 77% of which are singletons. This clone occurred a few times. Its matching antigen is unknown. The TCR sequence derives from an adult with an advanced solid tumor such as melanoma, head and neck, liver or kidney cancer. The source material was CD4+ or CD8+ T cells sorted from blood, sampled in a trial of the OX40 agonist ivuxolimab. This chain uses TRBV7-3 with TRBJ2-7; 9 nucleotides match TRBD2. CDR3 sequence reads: CASSVGGRGPYEQYF. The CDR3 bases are TGTGCCAGCAGCGTGGGCGGGAGGGGTCCCTACGAGCAGTACTTC.